Below are 28 T cell receptor beta chains sequenced from a single sample in a study of read filtering for tumor transcriptome and immune sequencing. The library was built from about 400 ng RNA with molecular barcoded adaptors for alpha/delta and beta/gamma chains. TCRdb re-called the reads with MiXCR, one entry per CDR3 protein. The table records about 58,000 distinct CDR3 sequences, about 12% of them present only once. Sample: a population of CD138-negative cells sorted from bone marrow. The receptor source for this set is a donor over 35 with multiple myeloma.

This clonotype showed up many times. The J gene is TRBJ1-2, the V gene TRBV9; the D is unclear. Germline V gives CDR1 SGDLS, CDR2 YYNGEE. Trimming stripped 5 bases from V and 5 bases from J, with 7 bases between. This CDR3 has 11 residues. The CDR3 DNA is TGTGCCAGCAGTAAGCAATATGGCTACACCTTC. Protein product: CASSKQYGYTF.

This clonotype showed up many times. V and J are TRBV5-1 and TRBJ2-2; D is unresolved. Deletions cut 2 bases from V and 4 bases from J, with 12 bases between. In germline, CDR1 is SGHRS, CDR2 YFSETQ. The CDR3 runs to 15 residues. The CDR3 DNA is TGCGCCAGCAGCTTCTCGCCCCCGAGCACCGGGGAGCTGTTTTTT. Protein product: CASSFSPPSTGELFF.

This clonotype has ten or more counts. The V and J genes are TRBV4-2 and TRBJ2-7; 11 bases line up with TRBD2. Germline CDR1 LGHNA, CDR2 YNFKEQ. This CDR3 is built from 16 residues. V dropped 1 base and J dropped 4; count of bases not matched to a gene: 6. As DNA, the CDR3 is TGTGCCAGCAGCCAAGCCACTAGCGGGGGAGAATACGAGCAGTACTTC. It codes for CASSQATSGGEYEQYF.

This clonotype was recorded many times. This chain connects TRBV7-6 to TRBJ2-3; weak D call: TRBD1 (6 bases). Trimming pared 5 bases from V and 3 bases from J, leaving 18 bases between. The CDR3 spans 16 residues. Germline values: CDR1 SGHVS, CDR2 FNYEAQ. DNA of the CDR3: TGTGCCAGCAGCCAAAAACAGGGAAAGGGGACAGATACGCAGTATTTT. This translates into CASSQKQGKGTDTQYF.

This clonotype turned up a few times. The chain combines TRBV11-2 with TRBJ2-2, with D uncertain. Looked up from germline, CDR1 is SGHAT and CDR2 is FQNNGV. This CDR3 contains 13 residues. With 4 bases removed from V and 3 bases from J, the gap between germline ends came to 6 bases. Here the CDR3 reads CASSYLDTGELFF. In DNA form, the CDR3 reads TGTGCCAGCAGCTACCTCGACACCGGGGAGCTGTTTTTT.

The chain links TRBV9 to TRBJ2-2, with 10 bases that match TRBD2. Germline assignment: CDR1 SGDLS and CDR2 YYNGEE. The CDR3 length is 14 residues. V shed 2 bases and J 5 bases; nucleotides not matched to a gene: 0. The CDR3 region has the DNA TGTGCCAGCAGCGTTAGCGGGGGGACCGGGGAGCTGTTTTTT. The encoded protein is CASSVSGGTGELFF.

This clonotype was recorded many times. The chain joins TRBV7-9 to TRBJ2-2, with D maybe TRBD1 (5 bases). In germline, CDR1 is SEHNR, CDR2 FQNEAQ (reference sequence). This CDR3 is 16 amino acids long. V was pared by 5 bases and J by 0 bases, with 13 bases between. This CDR3 is CASSILGASNTGELFF. The DNA for the CDR3 is TGTGCCAGCAGCATTCTTGGGGCGTCGAACACCGGGGAGCTGTTTTTT.

At least ten counts were recorded for this clonotype. The chain employs TRBV3-1 and TRBJ2-1; 10 bases map to TRBD2. The CDR3 runs to 15 residues. CDR1 and CDR2 from the germline V gene are LGHDT and YNNKEL (reference sequence). V dropped 4 bases and J dropped 5; count of bases not matched to a gene: 5. The CDR3 region has the DNA TGTGCCAGCAGCCTGGGACTAGCGTTTGACAATGAGCAGTTCTTC. Translation: CASSLGLAFDNEQFF.

Many counts were recorded for this clonotype. The chain carries TRBV2 and TRBJ2-3, with D maybe TRBD1 (6 bases). The CDR3 contains 14 residues. Between the trimmed V and J ends, which lost 5 bases and 0 bases, there was a span of 9 bases. Germline V lookup: CDR1 SNHLY, CDR2 FYNNEI. CDR3 protein: CASSQGPSTDTQYF. DNA of the CDR3: TGTGCCAGCAGTCAGGGGCCTAGCACAGATACGCAGTATTTT.

The table lists this clonotype with many counts. Since a much larger clone is just one base distant, this may be a read error. The rearrangement joins TRBV30 to TRBJ2-1; 8 bases fit TRBD2. V was pared by 2 bases and J by 9 bases, with 9 bases of the junction left unmatched. This CDR3 is built from 14 residues. Germline V CDR1 and CDR2: GTSNPN, SVGIG (reference sequence). The CDR3 nucleotides are TGTGCCTGGAGTCAACCAGCGGGGGCCAGTGAGCAGTTCTTC. Translated, it gives CAWSQPAGASEQFF. The variable domain in full, completed from reference TRBV30 and TRBJ2-1, reads SQTIHQWPATLVQPVGSPLSLECTVEGTSNPNLYWYRQAAGRGLQLLFYSVGIGQISSEVPQNLSASRPQDRQFILSSKKLLLSDSGFYLCAWSQPAGASEQFFGPGTRLTVL.

This clonotype was observed at least ten times. The V and J genes are TRBV20-1 and TRBJ1-2; 10 positions agree with TRBD1. CDR3 length equals 15 residues. V was pared by 3 bases and J by 1 base, with 5 bases of the junction left unmatched. The V gene's germline CDR1 is DFQATT and CDR2 SNEGSKA (reference sequence). The CDR3 reads CSARRTGGLNYGYTF. As DNA, the CDR3 is TGCAGTGCTAGGAGGACAGGGGGGCTTAACTATGGCTACACCTTC.

As to this clonotype: This may be a read error, as it is one base from a much larger clone. The genes are TRBV25-1 and TRBJ2-3, with D hard to call. This CDR3 contains 15 residues. Germline V CDR1 and CDR2: MGHDK, SYGVNS. The CDR3 sequence is CVSSRLSRAADTQYF. CDR3 nucleotide sequence: TGTGTCAGCAGCAGGCTCAGTAGGGCGGCCGATACGCAGTATTTT.

Regarding this clonotype: Being one base from a much bigger clone, this may be a read error. The chain recombines TRBV29-1 with TRBJ1-5; D uncertain. This CDR3 region has 13 residues. Germline V gene data show CDR1 as SQVTM and CDR2 as ANQGSEA. CDR3 bases: TGCAACGTGACGATTAATAGCAATCAGCCCCAGCATTTT. Protein product: CNVTINSNQPQHF.

This clonotype occurred a few times. The chain links TRBV11-2 to TRBJ2-7; D might be TRBD1 (6 bases). From germline, CDR1 is SGHAT and CDR2 FQNNGV. Trimming took 5 bases from V and 0 from J, leaving 20 bases between them. This CDR3 has 17 residues. The CDR3 reads CASSPLQWGPRSYEQYF. CDR3 DNA: TGTGCCAGCAGCCCACTTCAATGGGGGCCCCGCTCCTACGAGCAGTACTTC.

This chain uses TRBV12-3 or TRBV12-4 with TRBJ2-1; D may be TRBD1 (5 bases). CDR3 size: 15 residues. V was clipped by 5 bases and J by 5 bases, with 16 bases between them. CDR3 residues: CASSGRIDRHNEQFF. The CDR3, as DNA: TGTGCCAGCAGTGGTCGAATAGACAGACACAATGAGCAGTTCTTC.

This rearrangement joins TRBV6-5 to TRBJ1-2; 11 nucleotides line up with TRBD1. CDR3 length equals 17 residues. J lost 2 bases, V lost 5 bases, and 10 bases had no gene match. The germline gives CDR1 MNHEY, CDR2 SVGAGI. CDR3 in DNA: TGTGCCAGCAGTCGACTCGGGACAGGGGGATCAAACTATGGCTACACCTTC. It specifies CASSRLGTGGSNYGYTF.

This clonotype was found many times. The chain couples TRBV27 to TRBJ1-4, with a weak D call TRBD1 (5 bases). CDR1 and CDR2 from the germline V gene are MNHEY and SMNVEV (reference sequence). The ends were cut back, 3 bases at V and 8 bases at J, with 13 bases in the middle. This CDR3 has 14 residues. The CDR3 sequence is CASSFYERGEKLFF. CDR3 DNA sequence: TGTGCCAGCAGTTTCTATGAGCGGGGCGAAAAACTGTTTTTT.

The table lists this clonotype with many counts. The chain combines TRBV15 with TRBJ1-1; D unclear. V was cut by 1 base and J by 5 bases, with 17 bases left in between. The CDR3 loop spans 16 amino acids. Germline lookup yields CDR1 LNHNV and CDR2 YYDKDF (reference sequence). This CDR3 reads CATSRGKGRTGTEAFF. In DNA form, the CDR3 reads TGTGCCACCAGCAGAGGCAAGGGCCGGACTGGGACTGAAGCTTTCTTT.

This clonotype was counted many times. The chain joins TRBV27 to TRBJ2-5; TRBD1 matches at 7 bases. Germline-derived CDR1 and CDR2 are MNHEY and SMNVEV (reference sequence). Losses at the gene ends were 3 bases for V and 5 bases for J; bases not matched to a gene: 3. The CDR3 loop spans 13 amino acids. CDR3: CASSFSRGETQYF. In nucleotides, the CDR3 is TGTGCCAGCAGTTTCAGCAGGGGGGAGACCCAGTACTTC.

This clonotype was detected ten times or more. V is TRBV20-1 and J is TRBJ1-5, with D perhaps TRBD1 (6 bases). Trimming cost V 6 bases and J 0 bases, with 12 bases left between them. The V gene's germline CDR1 is DFQATT and CDR2 SNEGSKA (reference sequence). The CDR3 consists of 14 residues. DNA of the CDR3: TGCAGTGCCCCTGGGACAAATAGCAATCAGCCCCAGCATTTT. Translation: CSAPGTNSNQPQHF.

In this sample, this clonotype turned up many times. This sequence joins TRBV15 and TRBJ1-5; possible D gene TRBD1, 6 bases. The V end lost 7 bases, the J end lost 5 bases, and 15 bases lay between the germline ends. Germline V gene sequence: CDR1 LNHNV, CDR2 YYDKDF (reference sequence). The CDR3 is 14 residues long. CDR3 amino acids: CATKGEIRDQPQHF. DNA of the CDR3: TGTGCCACCAAGGGGGAGATAAGGGATCAGCCCCAGCATTTT.

For this clonotype: A much larger clone differs by one base, so this may be a read error. The V call is TRBV7-9, the J call TRBJ1-5; D call uncertain. Germline V gene lookup returns CDR1 SEHNR and CDR2 FQNEAQ (reference sequence). This CDR3 has 12 residues. The CDR3 DNA follows: TGTGCCAGCAGCCGACTTGGGCAGCCCCAGCAGTTT. Translating gives CASSRLGQPQQF.

This clonotype was picked up a small number of times. In DNA form, the CDR3 reads TGTGCCAGCAGTTACTCACAGGCACCCAAAAACATTCAGTACTTC. This sequence encodes CASSYSQAPKNIQYF. The V and J genes are TRBV6-2 or TRBV6-3 and TRBJ2-4, with D perhaps TRBD1 (5 bases). Germline assignment: CDR1 MNHEY and CDR2 SVGEGT. This CDR3 comprises 15 residues. V lost 0 bases and J 2 bases, leaving 8 bases between the germline ends.

This clonotype was detected ten times or more. The rearrangement links TRBV7-9 to TRBJ1-5, with D possibly being TRBD1 (6 bases). The V end was cut by 1 base, the J end by 5 bases, with 6 bases between. Germline V gene sequence: CDR1 SEHNR, CDR2 FQNEAQ (reference sequence). The CDR3 spans 13 residues. The CDR3 DNA is TGTGCCAGCAGCTTAGACAGGGATCAGCCCCAGCATTTT. Its protein is CASSLDRDQPQHF.

This clonotype has more than one count but fewer than ten. This sequence joins TRBV9 and TRBJ1-2; D is ambiguous. V lost 3 bases to trimming and J lost 14 bases, with 23 bases between them. The CDR3 length is 14 residues. CDR1 is SGDLS, CDR2 YYNGEE, per germline. The CDR3 is CASSAVGSPFVRTF. The CDR3 coding sequence is TGTGCCAGCAGCGCAGTGGGGTCCCCATTTGTGAGGACCTTC.

The V call is TRBV7-9, the J call TRBJ2-2; tentative D call: TRBD2 (6 bases). Germline-derived CDR1 and CDR2 are SEHNR and FQNEAQ (reference sequence). The CDR3 consists of 15 residues. V lost 5 bases to trimming and J lost 7 bases, with 17 bases between them. CDR3 in amino acids: CASSPPPGEDGELFF. Written as DNA, the CDR3 is TGTGCCAGCAGCCCCCCACCGGGGGAGGACGGGGAGCTGTTTTTT.

With regard to this clonotype: Lacking the conserved final phenylalanine or tryptophan, this CDR3 likely reflects a read error. The gene calls are TRBV6-2 or TRBV6-3 and TRBJ1-2, with a tentative D call TRBD1 (6 bases). Deletions cut 9 bases from V and 8 bases from J, with 22 bases between. The length of the CDR3 is 14 residues. Germline lookup yields CDR1 MNHEY and CDR2 SVGEGT. For the CDR3, the DNA is TGTGCCAGTCCCGAGAAAGGGGACAAGTACGGCTACACCCTC. Translated, it gives CASPEKGDKYGYTL.

The table lists this clonotype with many counts. V is TRBV9 and J is TRBJ2-1; D gene unclear. Germline V lookup: CDR1 SGDLS, CDR2 YYNGEE. There are 15 residues in the CDR3. The V and J ends lost 1 base and 0 bases respectively, with 8 bases between them. The CDR3 region is CASSVSQLSYNEQFF. DNA for the CDR3: TGTGCCAGCAGCGTATCACAGCTCTCCTACAATGAGCAGTTCTTC.